This passage covers 21 T cell receptor beta chains from one sample sequenced in a study of T cells in Graves' hyperthyroidism and ophthalmopathy. Amplification yielded TCR beta CDR3 regions, with RNA transcripts as the source. HTBI primers drove first-round RT-PCR of the TCR CDR3. One entry per CDR3 protein, called by TCRdb with MiXCR from the multiplex PCR reads. In the table there are 350,000 to 500,000 distinct CDR3 sequences, approximately 15% of which are singletons. Sequencing was performed on blood. The receptors were sampled from a woman aged 18-29 years with Graves' hyperthyroidism.

This clonotype was seen only a few times. The chain links TRBV29-1 to TRBJ2-1, with D unresolved. The CDR3 runs 15 residues. The V gene's germline CDR1 is SQVTM and CDR2 ANQGSEA. Trimming left V 0 bases short and J 5 bases short, with 14 bases between. CDR3 region: CSVEDIQKLNNEQFF. In DNA, the CDR3 is TGCAGCGTTGAAGATATACAGAAGCTTAACAATGAGCAGTTCTTC.

This clonotype was counted at least ten times. V usage is TRBV30 and J usage is TRBJ2-5; 12 bases match TRBD2. V trimming: 2 bases; J trimming: 5 bases; junction bases outside the gene matches: 6. The germline V gene has CDR1 GTSNPN and CDR2 SVGIG (reference sequence). This CDR3 is 15 amino acids long. CDR3 in DNA: TGTGCCTGGAGTACACTAGCGGGAGGTCGGGAGACCCAGTACTTC. This encodes CAWSTLAGGRETQYF.

The V and J genes are TRBV6-1 and TRBJ1-2; the D is unclear. CDR1 and CDR2 from the germline V gene are MNHNS and SASEGT. Trimming shortened V by 2 bases and J by 3 bases, and 16 bases separated the two germline ends. The CDR3 covers 16 residues. This chain's CDR3 is CASSEWPHIPYYGYTF. The CDR3 DNA reads TGTGCCAGCAGTGAATGGCCGCACATACCGTACTATGGCTACACCTTC.

This clonotype was seen only a few times. This sequence may be a read error, since a much larger clone differs from it by one base. The V gene is TRBV28, the J gene TRBJ2-1, with 7 bases aligning to TRBD1. The end of the DNA fits TRBJ2-7 better, so the J call may be wrong. Germline V gene data show CDR1 as MDHEN and CDR2 as SYDVKM. This CDR3 has 15 residues. DNA of the CDR3: TGTGCCAGCAATCCCCCGGACAGGATGCTCAATGAGCAGTACTTC. It codes for CASNPPDRMLNEQYF.

A few counts support this clonotype. V and J are TRBV27 and TRBJ1-6; no reliable D call. The CDR3 loop spans 13 amino acids. V was cut by 5 bases and J by 4 bases, with 6 bases left in between. Germline CDR1 MNHEY, CDR2 SMNVEV (reference sequence). The CDR3 nucleotides are TGTGCCAGCAGTCCCCTATATAATTCACCCCTCCACTTT. It codes for CASSPLYNSPLHF.

This clonotype was seen many times. The chain recombines TRBV24-1 with TRBJ2-2, with D unclear. There are 18 residues in the CDR3. CDR1 KGHDR and CDR2 SFDVKD come from the germline V gene. V lost 0 bases to trimming and J lost 0 bases, with 13 bases between them. CDR3 DNA: TGTGCCACCAGTGATTTGATTGCCGACGGTTCGAACACCGGGGAGCTGTTTTTT. This gives the protein CATSDLIADGSNTGELFF.

This chain links TRBV6-1 with TRBJ2-2, with TRBD1 matching 10 bases. With V trimmed by 7 bases and J by 7 bases, 6 bases remained unmatched. The CDR3 extends over 14 amino acids. Germline CDR1 and CDR2: MNHNS and SASEGT. The CDR3 is CASKDRGRVGELFF. The CDR3 bases are TGTGCCAGCAAAGACAGGGGGCGGGTCGGGGAGCTGTTTTTT.

This clonotype was found many times. The chain is built from TRBV30 and TRBJ2-1; D is ambiguous. The V gene lost 3 bases and the J gene lost 7 bases, with 13 bases spanning the gap. Germline V gene sequence: CDR1 GTSNPN, CDR2 SVGIG (reference sequence). The CDR3 totals 13 residues. This chain's CDR3 is CAWRKGYGNEQFF. CDR3 DNA sequence: TGTGCCTGGAGAAAAGGTTATGGTAATGAGCAGTTCTTC.

The gene calls are TRBV30 and TRBJ1-1; 7 positions match TRBD1. The CDR3 is made up of 14 amino acids. Germline CDR1 and CDR2: GTSNPN and SVGIG (reference sequence). Germline trimming cut 3 bases from V and 3 bases from J; bases unmatched to any gene: 7. CDR3 nucleotides: TGTGCCTGGAGGAAGACAGGGCTGTACACTGAAGCTTTCTTT. It encodes CAWRKTGLYTEAFF.

This clonotype was found many times. J is TRBJ2-7 and V is TRBV3-1, with unresolved D. Trimming removed 1 base at V and 3 bases at J, with 7 bases between. CDR1 LGHDT and CDR2 YNNKEL come from the germline V gene (reference sequence). The length of the CDR3 is 13 residues. For the CDR3, the DNA is TGTGCCAGCAGCCAAGGGCTTGTCTACGAGCAGTACTTC. It encodes CASSQGLVYEQYF.

This clonotype was detected ten times or more. The chain has TRBV24-1 and TRBJ2-1, with 8 bases lining up with TRBD1. The CDR3 has 18 amino acids. The trim removed 5 bases at V and 0 bases at J, leaving 11 bases unmatched. CDR1 is KGHDR and CDR2 is SFDVKD in the germline V gene. As DNA, the CDR3 is TGTGCCACCAGTGGTAAACAGGGGGACGCTGGCTCCTACAATGAGCAGTTCTTC. This sequence encodes CATSGKQGDAGSYNEQFF.

This chain connects TRBV30 to TRBJ2-1; 15 bases fit TRBD2. Unmatched junction bases numbered 3, after V lost 2 bases and J lost 7 bases. Germline CDR1 and CDR2: GTSNPN and SVGIG (reference sequence). The CDR3 runs 15 residues. This chain's CDR3 is CAWSRTSGRANEQFF. As DNA, the CDR3 is TGTGCCTGGAGTCGGACTAGCGGGAGGGCTAATGAGCAGTTCTTC.

This clonotype was counted at least ten times. The CDR3 nucleotides read TGTGCCAGCAGTTTACTGGGACAGAGCACAGATACGCAGTATTTT. Translation gives CASSLLGQSTDTQYF. The V gene is TRBV27, the J gene TRBJ2-3; 7 nucleotides line up with TRBD1. The germline V gene has CDR1 MNHEY and CDR2 SMNVEV (reference sequence). The length of the CDR3 is 15 residues. Trimming at V came to 2 bases and at J to 0 bases, leaving 2 bases not matched to a gene.

V and J are TRBV5-6 and TRBJ1-1; D may be TRBD1 (5 bases). The CDR3 totals 16 residues. Looked up from germline, CDR1 is SGHDT and CDR2 is YYEEEE. V lost 1 base and J 2 bases, leaving 15 bases between the germline ends. Here the CDR3 reads CASSLPRGSLNTEAFF. The DNA for the CDR3 is TGTGCCAGCAGCTTGCCAAGGGGCTCCCTTAACACTGAAGCTTTCTTT.

In its sample, this clonotype was seen many times. The V call is TRBV20-1, the J call TRBJ1-5, with TRBD1 identical over 9 bases. The ends lost 1 base at V and 7 bases at J; junction bases unmatched: 2. This CDR3 is built from 13 residues. Germline-derived CDR1 and CDR2 are DFQATT and SNEGSKA (reference sequence). In DNA form, the CDR3 reads TGCAGTGCTAGAGGGACAGGGGACCAGCCCCAGCATTTT. Its translation: CSARGTGDQPQHF.

This clonotype has at least ten counts. CDR3 sequence reads: CASSRRLVGYEQYF. The CDR3 nucleotides are TGTGCCAGCAGCCGAAGACTAGTCGGCTACGAGCAGTACTTC. This sequence joins TRBV3-1 and TRBJ2-7; perhaps TRBD2 as D (6 bases). The CDR3 length is 14 residues. Germline V lookup: CDR1 LGHDT, CDR2 YNNKEL (reference sequence). The V gene lost 4 bases and the J gene lost 3 bases, with 13 bases spanning the gap.

The genes are TRBV6-2 or TRBV6-3 and TRBJ2-7; 9 bases fit TRBD2. CDR3 length: 19 residues. CDR1 is MNHEY and CDR2 is SVGEGT in the germline V gene. V trimming: 6 bases; J trimming: 5 bases; junction bases outside the gene matches: 23. The CDR3 here is CASSREVAGVSALGDEQYF. The CDR3 DNA follows: TGTGCCAGCAGCCGGGAGGTAGCGGGAGTATCTGCTCTGGGGGACGAGCAGTACTTC.

V usage is TRBV9 and J usage is TRBJ1-3; D is undetermined. V gave up 0 bases and J gave up 1 base, with 11 bases separating them. The CDR3 covers 16 residues. Germline CDR1 reads SGDLS; CDR2 reads YYNGEE. The CDR3 DNA reads as TGTGCCAGCAGCGTAGATCCGGGGAGTTCTGGAAACACCATATATTTT. Protein sequence: CASSVDPGSSGNTIYF.

Only a few counts were recorded for this clonotype. The chain carries TRBV4-1 and TRBJ1-1; possibly TRBD1 for D (6 bases). CDR1 is MGHRA, CDR2 YSYEKL, per germline. This CDR3 is 15 amino acids long. Trimming cost V 1 base and J 3 bases, with 12 bases left between them. The CDR3 sequence is CASSQGWGPDTEAFF. The CDR3 coding sequence is TGCGCCAGCAGCCAAGGGTGGGGGCCAGACACTGAAGCTTTCTTT.

This clonotype was recorded many times. V is TRBV30 and J is TRBJ2-1, with 9 nucleotides matching TRBD2. Germline CDR1 is GTSNPN and CDR2 is SVGIG (reference sequence). Trimming removed 0 bases from V and 4 bases from J; junction bases left unmatched: 4. This CDR3 has 15 amino acids. The CDR3 here is CAWSVGTSPYNEQFF. The CDR3 coding sequence is TGTGCCTGGAGTGTAGGGACTAGCCCTTACAATGAGCAGTTCTTC.

In its sample, this clonotype was seen many times. The chain links TRBV11-2 to TRBJ2-1; D gene uncertain. CDR1 and CDR2 from the germline V gene are SGHAT and FQNNGV. This CDR3 region has 13 residues. The V and J ends lost 1 base and 4 bases respectively, with 5 bases between them. CDR3 DNA sequence: TGTGCCAGCAGCTTAGTCGCTTACAATGAGCAGTTCTTC. It codes for CASSLVAYNEQFF.